These T cell receptor beta chains were read from a single sample in a study of shared clonotypes between healthy human individuals. The repertoire was sequenced with immunoSEQ multiplex PCR; TCRdb's copy has only in-frame clones and lacks some. The sample has hundreds of thousands of clones; roughly 95% are singletons. Sequencing was performed on naive CD8+ T cells sorted from blood. Receptors were obtained from a woman aged 25 to 39 in good health. The CDR3 runs from the conserved cysteine through the conserved F or W. A D gene is named only where the DNA matches it firmly.

j_gene: TRBJ2-3
d_gene: TRBD2
v_gene: TRBV9
len: 15
CDR3aa: CASSAKTSVTDTQYF
CDR3nt: TGTGCCAGCAGCGCCAAGACTAGCGTTACAGATACGCAGTATTTT

j_gene: TRBJ2-1
d_gene: TRBD2
v_gene: TRBV10-3
len: 15
CDR3aa: CAISESTAGVYEQFF
CDR3nt: TGTGCCATCAGTGAGTCGACAGCGGGAGTTTATGAGCAGTTCTTC

j_gene: TRBJ2-1
d_gene: NA
v_gene: TRBV7-8
len: 15
CDR3aa: CASSLVPLSYNEQFF
CDR3nt: TGTGCCAGCAGCTTAGTTCCGCTCAGCTACAATGAGCAGTTCTTC

j_gene: TRBJ2-7
d_gene: NA
v_gene: TRBV29-1
len: 14
CDR3aa: CSVNLGERLYEQYF
CDR3nt: TGCAGCGTGAATCTGGGGGAGAGGCTCTACGAGCAGTACTTC

j_gene: TRBJ1-1
d_gene: NA
v_gene: TRBV7-9
len: 11
CDR3aa: CASSPGAEAFF
CDR3nt: TGTGCCAGCAGCCCTGGTGCGGAAGCTTTCTTT

j_gene: TRBJ2-7
d_gene: TRBD1
v_gene: TRBV10-3
len: 17
CDR3aa: CATSESADRGFSYEQYF
CDR3nt: TGTGCCACCAGTGAGTCTGCGGACAGGGGCTTCTCCTACGAGCAGTACTTC

j_gene: TRBJ2-1
d_gene: TRBD2
v_gene: TRBV28
len: 16
CDR3aa: CASSLTSEYSYNEQFF
CDR3nt: TGTGCCAGCAGTCTTACTAGCGAGTACTCCTACAATGAGCAGTTCTTC

j_gene: TRBJ2-7
d_gene: TRBD1
v_gene: TRBV6-1
len: 15
CDR3aa: CASNEPGQARYEQYF
CDR3nt: TGTGCCAGCAACGAACCGGGACAGGCCCGTTACGAGCAGTACTTC

j_gene: TRBJ2-1
d_gene: TRBD2
v_gene: TRBV19
len: 15
CDR3aa: CASSLTSPIAHEQFF
CDR3nt: TGTGCCAGTAGTCTGACTAGCCCTATAGCCCATGAGCAGTTCTTC

j_gene: TRBJ2-7
d_gene: NA
v_gene: TRBV27
len: 11
CDR3aa: CASSSGHEQYF
CDR3nt: TGTGCCAGCAGTTCTGGGCACGAGCAGTACTTC